A selection of T cell receptor beta chains follows, all from one sample in a study of chemoradiotherapy in HPV16-positive cancers. TCRdb's copy holds only in-frame clones and misses some; the assay was immunoSEQ multiplex PCR. This table has fewer than 10,000 clones, roughly four fifths appearing once. This specimen consisted of tumor tissue, obtained from a patient who underwent chemoradiotherapy. These receptor sequences come from a human donor with HPV-associated anogenital cancer. CDR3s include the opening cysteine and the closing phenylalanine or tryptophan. A D gene is named only where the DNA matches it firmly. Clone size is given for some rows only: seen once, a few or many times, or a class if the clone is expanded.

V	length	J	D	size	DNA	CDR3
TRBV5-1	14	TRBJ1-1	.	.	TGCGCCAGCAGCTTGGGCCTCGAAACCACTGAAGCTTTCTTT	CASSLGLETTEAFF
TRBV7-9	15	TRBJ1-4	TRBD1	.	TGTGCCAGCAGCGATTGGACAGGGCGGTACGAAAAACTGTTTTTT	CASSDWTGRYEKLFF
TRBV30	12	TRBJ1-1	TRBD1	.	TGTGCCTGGGACAGGGGGAAGAGTGAAGCTTTCTTT	CAWDRGKSEAFF
TRBV5-6	16	TRBJ2-7	TRBD2	.	TGTGCCAGCAGCGGGGGGAGCGGGAGGGCCACCTACGAGCAGTACTTC	CASSGGSGRATYEQYF
TRBV7-9	15	TRBJ1-5	TRBD1	few	TGTGCCAGCAGCTCCGACAGGGGGGACAATCAGCCCCAGCATTTT	CASSSDRGDNQPQHF
TRBV6-1	14	TRBJ1-1	.	.	TGTGCCAGCAGTGAAATGTCCGGGAGCACTGAAGCTTTCTTT	CASSEMSGSTEAFF
TRBV7-3	14	TRBJ1-5	TRBD1	.	TGTGCCAGCAGCTTGAGGCAGGGGGATCAGCCCCAGCATTTT	CASSLRQGDQPQHF
TRBV5-1	16	TRBJ2-3	.	.	TGCGCCAGCAGCAACACCGGTAGGGGACCAGGCGATACGCAGTATTTT	CASSNTGRGPGDTQYF
TRBV9	15	TRBJ1-6	.	.	TGTGCCAGCAGCTCCCACGACCGCTGGAATTCACCCCTCCACTTT	CASSSHDRWNSPLHF
TRBV5-1	13	TRBJ1-2	.	.	TGCGCCAGCAGCTTGGCGGACACGGATCGCTACACCTTC	CASSLADTDRYTF
TRBV20-1	11	TRBJ1-5	.	.	TGCAGTGCTAGGGGCAATCAGCCCCAGCATTTT	CSARGNQPQHF
TRBV28	13	TRBJ1-1	TRBD1	.	TGTGCCAGCAGTTCTACCGAGGGGGCAACGGCTTTCTTT	CASSSTEGATAFF
TRBV5-1	14	TRBJ2-3	.	few	TGCGCCAGCAGCTTGGGGGCAGTCACAGATACGCAGTATTTT	CASSLGAVTDTQYF
TRBV27	15	TRBJ2-3	TRBD1	.	TGTGCCAGCAGTTTAATCACAGGGGGCGCAGATACGCAGTATTTT	CASSLITGGADTQYF
TRBV6-5	14	TRBJ1-4	.	.	TGTGCCAGCAAGGACCAGGGATGGGATGAAAAACTGTTTTTT	CASKDQGWDEKLFF
TRBV6-6	15	TRBJ2-1	.	.	TGTGCCAGCAGAAGAGCCGGGACCCACTACAATGAGCAGTTCTTC	CASRRAGTHYNEQFF
TRBV30	13	TRBJ1-2	.	.	TGTGCCTGGAGGGGCCGAGGGGGCTATGGCTACACCTTC	CAWRGRGGYGYTF
TRBV29-1	13	TRBJ1-2	.	.	TGCAGCGTTGGAGAGGCGGCTAACTATGGCTACACCTTC	CSVGEAANYGYTF
TRBV2	18	TRBJ2-2	.	.	TGTGCCAGCAGTGATGGACGGATAGGAGACGTCGACACCGGGGAGCTGTTTTTT	CASSDGRIGDVDTGELFF
TRBV18	13	TRBJ1-2	.	.	TGTGCCAGCTCACCAGGGCTCAGCTATGGCTACACCTTC	CASSPGLSYGYTF
TRBV10-3	14	TRBJ1-2	TRBD1	.	TGTGCCATCAGGGGACAGGTTTCTAACTATGGCTACACCTTC	CAIRGQVSNYGYTF
TRBV4-3	17	TRBJ2-1	.	.	TGCGCCAGCAGCCAAGAGAGAGGGGGGGCGAGTTTTAATGAGCAGTTCTTC	CASSQERGGASFNEQFF
TRBV4-1	14	TRBJ1-2	.	.	TGCGCCAGCAGCCACGCGACAGGAAACTATGGCTACACCTTC	CASSHATGNYGYTF
TRBV19	15	TRBJ1-6	TRBD1	.	TGTGCCAGTAGTACCCGGGACAGCTTGAATTCACCCCTCCACTTT	CASSTRDSLNSPLHF
TRBV23-1	18	TRBJ1-6	.	once	TGCGCCAGCAGTCAATCTCCGGCACCCCCCGACTATAATTCACCCCTCCACTTT	CASSQSPAPPDYNSPLHF
TRBV5-8	15	TRBJ1-1	.	.	TGTGCCAGCAGTTTCCCGTACAGGGTGAACACTGAAGCTTTCTTT	CASSFPYRVNTEAFF
TRBV10-1	14	TRBJ2-5	.	few	TGCGCCAGCCCCTTTACTGGGATTCCAGAGACCCAGTACTTC	CASPFTGIPETQYF